The 8 T cell receptor beta chains presented below share a single source sample, sequenced in a study of response to subunit inactivated influenza vaccine. In TCRdb, the RT-PCR reads were re-called with MiXCR into one record per CDR3 protein. The sample lists roughly 500,000 distinct CDR3 sequences, under 25% occurring once. The data were also submitted as part of a second study, on T cells expressing NK-cell markers. From that study: As the method of synthesis, 5'RACE template switching with UMIs yielded TCR beta cDNA.

Source: CD4+ T cells sorted from PBMCs, taken less than 13 days after vaccination. The source is a man aged 45-60 years who received an inactivated influenza vaccine.

This chain joins TRBV28 and TRBJ2-1, with a possible D match to TRBD2 (5 bases). Trimming removed 7 bases from V and 8 bases from J, with 24 bases in between. The V gene's germline CDR1 is MDHEN and CDR2 SYDVKM. This CDR3 has 16 residues. The CDR3 DNA reads as TGTGCCAGCAACAAACCTCCTACGTGGGAGAGGGATGAGCAGTTCTTC. It is translated as CASNKPPTWERDEQFF. Looking up the rest from reference TRBV28 and TRBJ2-1 gives the full variable domain: DVKVTQSSRYLVKRTGEKVFLECVQDMDHENMFWYRQDPGLGLRLIYFSYDVKMKEKGDIPEGYSVSREKKERFSLILESASTNQTSMYLCASNKPPTWERDEQFFGPGTRLTVL.

This sequence joins TRBV12-3 or TRBV12-4 and TRBJ2-5, with D possibly TRBD1 on 5 matching bases. The CDR3 totals 16 residues. Trimming removed 4 bases from V and 5 bases from J, with 20 bases in between. CDR3: CASSSGRPGQRETQYF. CDR3 coding DNA: TGTGCCAGCAGTTCAGGACGCCCTGGACAACGGGAGACCCAGTACTTC.

This sequence joins TRBV7-2 and TRBJ2-5; TRBD1 aligns across 7 bases. The V gene end was trimmed by 3 bases and the J gene end by 2 bases; junction bases not matched to a gene: 3. Germline-derived CDR1 and CDR2 are SGHTA and FQGNSA. The CDR3 has 14 residues. The CDR3 coding sequence is TGTGCCAGCAGCTTTGACAGGGCTCAAGAGACCCAGTACTTC. It yields the protein CASSFDRAQETQYF. Drawing the rest from reference TRBV7-2 and TRBJ2-5, the complete variable domain is GAGVSQSPSNKVTEKGKDVELRCDPISGHTALYWYRQSLGQGLEFLIYFQGNSAPDKSGLPSDRFSAERTGGSVSTLTIQRTQQEDSAVYLCASSFDRAQETQYFGPGTRLLVL.

The chain combines TRBV4-3 with TRBJ2-3, with TRBD2 identical over 8 bases. The V gene end was trimmed by 0 bases and the J gene end by 4 bases; junction bases not matched to a gene: 9. Germline lookup yields CDR1 LGHNA and CDR2 YSLEER. The CDR3 loop spans 17 amino acids. The CDR3 protein is CASSQDPRGGVADTQYF. The CDR3 DNA reads TGCGCCAGCAGCCAAGATCCCCGGGGGGGGGTCGCAGATACGCAGTATTTT.

The chain joins TRBV28 to TRBJ1-6; D not certain. Germline V gene sequence: CDR1 MDHEN, CDR2 SYDVKM. V lost 6 bases and J 5 bases, leaving 11 bases between the germline ends. The CDR3 covers 14 residues. This CDR3 is CASRGTVDNSPLHF. CDR3 in DNA: TGTGCCAGCAGGGGTACGGTCGATAATTCACCCCTCCACTTT.

This clonotype has only a few counts. The J gene is TRBJ2-2, the V gene TRBV12-3 or TRBV12-4; 8 bases are shared with TRBD2. V gave up 2 bases and J gave up 4 bases; unmatched junction bases: 3. The CDR3 totals 15 residues. The CDR3 DNA follows: TGTGCCAGCAGTTTACGGGGGGGGCTCACCGGGGAGCTGTTTTTT. Its protein is CASSLRGGLTGELFF.

The chain employs TRBV2 and TRBJ2-2, with D perhaps assigned TRBD1 or TRBD2 (5 bases each). The CDR3 extends over 16 amino acids. Germline assignment: CDR1 SNHLY and CDR2 FYNNEI. V was clipped by 3 bases and J by 7 bases, with 18 bases between them. CDR3 nucleotide sequence: TGTGCCAGCAGTGATTCCAGCGGCCGAAGGGGCGGGGAGCTGTTTTTT. Its translation: CASSDSSGRRGGELFF.

The V call is TRBV28, the J call TRBJ1-6; D uncertain. V lost 3 bases, J lost 5 bases, and 11 bases lay in between. The CDR3 runs 15 residues. The germline V gene has CDR1 MDHEN and CDR2 SYDVKM. CDR3 nucleotide sequence: TGTGCCAGCAGTTTCTTGGCTCCTAATAATTCACCCCTCCACTTT. It translates to CASSFLAPNNSPLHF.